This is a list of T cell receptor beta chains from one sample in a study of cytomegalovirus exposure and HLA in healthy donors. Libraries were prepared by immunoSEQ multiplex PCR; TCRdb keeps only in-frame clonotypes and omits some of them. The sample consists of roughly 120,000 clones, about three quarters of them appearing once. The specimen was PBMCs. All receptors come from a woman aged 25-40 years in good health and CMV-seronegative. Both conserved end residues are part of each CDR3. Fields, in order: J gene, D gene, clone size, V gene, CDR3 protein, CDR3 DNA. The D gene is left open where the match is weak. Clone size is not always given. Where it is, it says once, few, many or a class for expanded clones.

J: TRBJ2-5
D: TRBD1
size: -
V: TRBV7-3
CDR3: CASSRTGGRETQYF
DNA: TGTGCCAGCAGCCGGACAGGGGGTCGGGAGACCCAGTACTTC

J: TRBJ2-1
D: TRBD2
size: -
V: TRBV4-3
CDR3: CASSQDSGLGYNEQFF
DNA: TGCGCCAGCAGCCAAGATTCAGGACTAGGTTACAATGAGCAGTTCTTC

J: TRBJ1-1
D: -
size: -
V: TRBV19
CDR3: CASSLGPGGANTEAFF
DNA: TGTGCCAGTAGCCTCGGCCCTGGTGGGGCGAACACTGAAGCTTTCTTT

J: TRBJ1-5
D: TRBD1
size: -
V: TRBV13
CDR3: CASSLGQGDSQHF
DNA: TGTGCCAGCAGCTTAGGCCAGGGGGATTCCCAGCATTTT

J: TRBJ2-1
D: TRBD2
size: -
V: TRBV6-5
CDR3: CASRMTSGAYNEQFF
DNA: TGTGCCAGCCGTATGACTAGCGGGGCCTACAATGAGCAGTTCTTC

J: TRBJ2-3
D: -
size: -
V: TRBV5-1
CDR3: CASSSGVLGTDTQYF
DNA: TGCGCCAGCAGCTCCGGAGTATTGGGCACAGATACGCAGTATTTT

J: TRBJ2-7
D: -
size: -
V: TRBV11-2
CDR3: CASSYGQGGSYEQYF
DNA: TGTGCCAGCAGCTACGGACAGGGAGGGTCCTACGAGCAGTACTTC

J: TRBJ2-7
D: -
size: once
V: TRBV11-3
CDR3: CASRLVGHEQYF
DNA: TGTGCCAGCAGGCTAGTGGGGCACGAGCAGTACTTC

J: TRBJ1-1
D: TRBD1
size: -
V: TRBV7-6
CDR3: CASSSGQGNTEAFF
DNA: TGTGCCAGCAGCTCCGGACAGGGGAACACTGAAGCTTTCTTT

J: TRBJ1-6
D: -
size: -
V: TRBV2
CDR3: CASSYREIYNSPLHF
DNA: TGTGCCAGCAGCTATAGGGAGATCTATAATTCACCCCTCCACTTT

J: TRBJ2-5
D: TRBD2
size: few
V: TRBV2
CDR3: CASTRGAGGQETQYF
DNA: TGTGCCAGCACCAGGGGGGCGGGGGGGCAAGAGACCCAGTACTTC

J: TRBJ2-5
D: -
size: -
V: TRBV18
CDR3: CASSPSLQETQYF
DNA: TGTGCCAGCTCACCGAGCCTACAAGAGACCCAGTACTTC

J: TRBJ2-1
D: -
size: -
V: TRBV6-6
CDR3: CASRYGLNEQFF
DNA: TGTGCCAGCAGGTACGGACTCAATGAGCAGTTCTTC

J: TRBJ1-3
D: -
size: once
V: TRBV6-1
CDR3: CASSEGFIYTIYF
DNA: TGTGCCAGCAGTGAAGGTTTCATTTACACCATATATTTT

J: TRBJ2-1
D: TRBD2
size: -
V: TRBV6-6
CDR3: CASSTAGVPHNEQFF
DNA: TGTGCCAGCAGTACGGCGGGAGTTCCCCACAATGAGCAGTTCTTC

J: TRBJ1-3
D: -
size: few
V: TRBV13
CDR3: CASKAEGDINTIYF
DNA: TGTGCCAGCAAGGCTGAGGGCGATATAAACACCATATATTTT

J: TRBJ1-4
D: -
size: -
V: TRBV5-1
CDR3: CASSFEGSEKLFF
DNA: TGCGCCAGCAGCTTTGAGGGTTCGGAAAAACTGTTTTTT

J: TRBJ1-1
D: TRBD1
size: -
V: TRBV5-1
CDR3: CASSLNRGSPNTEAFF
DNA: TGCGCCAGCAGCCTTAACAGGGGTAGTCCGAACACTGAAGCTTTCTTT

J: TRBJ1-3
D: -
size: -
V: TRBV19
CDR3: CASSFPKATIYF
DNA: TGTGCCAGTAGTTTCCCCAAAGCCACCATATATTTT

J: TRBJ2-4
D: -
size: -
V: TRBV7-9
CDR3: CASSLTGNIQYF
DNA: TGTGCCAGCAGCTTAACAGGAAACATTCAGTACTTC

J: TRBJ2-7
D: -
size: -
V: TRBV7-9
CDR3: CASSLAGHYEQYF
DNA: TGTGCCAGCAGCTTAGCAGGACACTACGAGCAGTACTTC

J: TRBJ1-2
D: TRBD1
size: -
V: TRBV19
CDR3: CASSPGTGSYGYTF
DNA: TGTGCCAGTAGCCCTGGGACAGGGTCCTATGGCTACACCTTC

J: TRBJ1-3
D: -
size: few
V: TRBV6-6
CDR3: CASSYDSSGNTIYF
DNA: TGTGCCAGCAGTTACGACAGCTCTGGAAACACCATATATTTT

J: TRBJ1-2
D: -
size: -
V: TRBV5-4
CDR3: CASSQGPGQQGSGYTF
DNA: TGTGCCAGCAGCCAGGGGCCAGGCCAACAGGGCTCTGGCTACACCTTC